These 24 T cell receptor beta chains were sequenced from one sample in a study of cytomegalovirus exposure and HLA in healthy donors (dated by TCRdb to 2016 to 2017). The library came from the immunoSEQ multiplex PCR assay. Drawn from immuneACCESS, this table holds only the in-frame rearrangements with V and J called that TCRdb kept. Clones are partly lost; checked studies trace under half to an unresolved V gene and leave the rest unexplained. The sample contains some 250,000 clones, 90% of them found a single time. 3% to 3.5% of the sample is taken by the ten largest. The sequencing sample was made of PBMCs. All receptors derive from a woman aged 25 to 39 in good health and CMV-seronegative.

The genes are TRBV6-5 and TRBJ2-7, with D hard to call. The germline gives CDR1 MNHEY, CDR2 SVGAGI. Trimming cost V 2 bases and J 3 bases, with 8 bases left between them. The CDR3 contains 13 residues. CDR3 sequence: CASSYGIRYEQYF. The CDR3 nucleotides read TGTGCCAGCAGTTACGGGATTCGCTACGAGCAGTACTTC.

The CDR3: CASSLGHIEPYEQYF. The DNA of the CDR3 is TGCGCCAGCAGCTTAGGGCATATTGAGCCCTACGAGCAGTACTTC. The genes are TRBV5-1 and TRBJ2-7; D uncertain. Germline V gives CDR1 SGHRS, CDR2 YFSETQ. Between the trimmed V and J ends, which lost 2 bases and 2 bases, there was a span of 14 bases. The CDR3 loop spans 15 amino acids.

For the CDR3, the DNA is TGCGCCAGCAGCCAAGATTGGGACAGCTATGAAAAACTGTTTTTT. The encoded protein is CASSQDWDSYEKLFF. The gene calls are TRBV4-3 and TRBJ1-4, with 7 positions matching TRBD1. The CDR3 length is 15 residues. V lost 0 bases to trimming and J lost 6 bases; unmatched junction nucleotides: 4. Germline CDR1 reads LGHNA; CDR2 reads YSLEER.

This chain uses TRBV27 with TRBJ2-2; D might be TRBD1 or TRBD2, each matching 5 bases. Germline lookup yields CDR1 MNHEY and CDR2 SMNVEV (reference sequence). CDR3 length equals 13 residues. V dropped 6 bases and J dropped 3 bases, with 8 bases sitting between them. CDR3 nucleotides: TGTGCCAGCAGCCCGGGGCACACCGGGGAGCTGTTTTTT. This translates into CASSPGHTGELFF.

The chain couples TRBV5-6 to TRBJ2-5, with D possibly matching TRBD2 (5 bases). This CDR3 contains 14 residues. Deletions cut 2 bases from V and 3 bases from J, with 11 bases between. Germline CDR1 and CDR2: SGHDT and YYEEEE. For the CDR3, the DNA is TGTGCCAGCAGCTTACCGGGATCTGAAGAGACCCAGTACTTC. Its protein is CASSLPGSEETQYF.

V gene TRBV27 combines with J gene TRBJ2-3; 7 bases are shared with TRBD2. The length of the CDR3 is 17 residues. Germline V gives CDR1 MNHEY, CDR2 SMNVEV (reference sequence). With 2 bases clipped from V and 2 bases from J, the junction kept 10 bases outside the gene matches. The CDR3, as DNA: TGTGCCAGCAGTTTAGGGTATGGGGGAGGGGACACAGATACGCAGTATTTT. The encoded protein is CASSLGYGGGDTDTQYF.

The chain joins TRBV28 to TRBJ2-7; 15 bases fit TRBD2. The CDR3 covers 18 residues. Per germline, CDR1 MDHEN and CDR2 SYDVKM. The V segment lost 3 bases and the J segment 0 bases; nucleotides outside the gene matches: 6. The CDR3 region has the DNA TGTGCCAGCAGTTTGTTAGGGACTAGCGGGAGGAGCTCCTACGAGCAGTACTTC. This encodes CASSLLGTSGRSSYEQYF.

This clone was recorded once. V gene TRBV11-2 combines with J gene TRBJ1-2; D ambiguous. Trimming removed 4 bases from V and 4 bases from J, with 7 bases in between. From germline, CDR1 is SGHAT and CDR2 FQNNGV. This CDR3 is built from 12 residues. CDR3 bases: TGTGCCAGCAGCTCTGAATCCTATGGCTACACCTTC. Residues: CASSSESYGYTF.

This chain uses TRBV6-5 with TRBJ2-1; no clear D. This CDR3 is built from 14 residues. The germline CDR1 and CDR2 sequences are MNHEY and SVGAGI. V shed 5 bases and J shed 6 bases, with 14 bases lying between them. In DNA form, the CDR3 reads TGTGCCAGCAGTCGGCGGCCTAGTGGCAATGAGCAGTTCTTC. The encoded protein is CASSRRPSGNEQFF.

The chain joins TRBV4-3 to TRBJ2-1; 9 bases fit TRBD2. CDR1 is LGHNA, CDR2 YSLEER, per germline. The CDR3 length is 15 residues. V gave up 4 bases and J gave up 1 base; unmatched junction bases: 2. CDR3 sequence: CASSRTSGSYNEQFF. The CDR3 region has the DNA TGCGCCAGCAGCCGTACTAGCGGGTCCTACAATGAGCAGTTCTTC.

The chain recombines TRBV9 with TRBJ2-4; maybe TRBD1 (6 bases). The CDR3 runs to 15 residues. CDR1 is SGDLS, CDR2 YYNGEE, per germline. V gave up 0 bases and J gave up 5 bases, with 12 bases separating them. The CDR3 sequence is CASSVAGVVQNIQYF. The CDR3 DNA reads TGTGCCAGCAGCGTAGCAGGGGTGGTCCAAAACATTCAGTACTTC.

The rearrangement links TRBV7-6 to TRBJ2-5; D not certain. The V end was cut by 1 base, the J end by 5 bases, with 17 bases between. In germline, CDR1 is SGHVS, CDR2 FNYEAQ. CDR3 length: 16 residues. For the CDR3, the DNA is TGTGCCAGCAGCTTAGTATCTCTCGAGTTTCCGGAGACCCAGTACTTC. Its protein is CASSLVSLEFPETQYF.

V gene TRBV29-1 combines with J gene TRBJ2-1; TRBD2 matches 7 bases. J gave up 2 bases and V 1 base, and 5 bases lay outside the gene matches. The V gene's germline CDR1 is SQVTM and CDR2 ANQGSEA. This CDR3 has 15 residues. The CDR3 protein is CSVEGSGGPYNEQFF. CDR3 in DNA: TGCAGCGTTGAAGGTTCGGGGGGACCCTACAATGAGCAGTTCTTC.

The chain links TRBV18 to TRBJ2-1; perhaps TRBD1 as D (6 bases). Germline CDR1 is KGHSH and CDR2 is LQKENI. Trimming took 6 bases from V and 6 from J, leaving 21 bases between them. The CDR3 totals 16 residues. The CDR3 region has the DNA TGTGCCAGCTCTACAGGGAATTACTCGATACCCAATGAGCAGTTCTTC. Its translation: CASSTGNYSIPNEQFF.

J is TRBJ2-7 and V is TRBV4-2; D gene unclear. V lost 4 bases and J lost 7, with 17 bases in between. The CDR3 covers 14 residues. Germline V gene lookup returns CDR1 LGHNA and CDR2 YNFKEQ. DNA of the CDR3: TGTGCCAGCAGCCCCGAGACCGATAGCAGGGAGCAGTACTTC. Amino acids: CASSPETDSREQYF.

The chain recombines TRBV4-3 with TRBJ2-7, with 10 bases that match TRBD2. This CDR3 contains 16 residues. CDR1 LGHNA and CDR2 YSLEER come from the germline V gene. V lost 0 bases and J lost 3; bases outside the gene matches: 5. In DNA form, the CDR3 reads TGCGCCAGCAGCCAAGATATCGGGACTAGCGACTACGAGCAGTACTTC. Protein: CASSQDIGTSDYEQYF.

The chain combines TRBV6-5 with TRBJ2-7; 7 positions match TRBD2. The V gene end was trimmed by 2 bases and the J gene end by 4 bases; junction bases not matched to a gene: 8. Germline CDR1 is MNHEY and CDR2 is SVGAGI. This CDR3 region has 15 residues. CDR3 DNA sequence: TGTGCCAGCAGTTACGGCGGGAGCATCCCTTACGAGCAGTACTTC. The encoded protein is CASSYGGSIPYEQYF.

As to this clone: The junction differs from germline at one of its ends, possibly a read error. The chain uses TRBV30 and TRBJ1-2; a weak D match, TRBD1 (5 bases). CDR1 and CDR2 from the germline V gene are GTSNPN and SVGIG (reference sequence). The CDR3 sequence is 19 residues long. The CDR3 protein is CAWSVRAKWGLIVNYSYTF. The CDR3 DNA reads as TGTGCCTGGAGTGTACGGGCAAAGTGGGGCCTAATTGTTAACTATAGCTACACCTTC.

The rearrangement uses TRBV5-6 and TRBJ2-1, with D perhaps assigned TRBD1 or TRBD2 (5 bases each). Germline CDR1 reads SGHDT; CDR2 reads YYEEEE. The germline V and J ends were trimmed by 4 bases and 11 bases, with 13 bases remaining between them. The CDR3 is 12 amino acids. CDR3: CASSMGPPQQFF. The CDR3 DNA is TGTGCCAGCAGCATGGGACCCCCCCAGCAGTTCTTC.

The rearrangement joins TRBV29-1 to TRBJ2-1, with TRBD1 matching 9 bases. This CDR3 spans 14 amino acids. Trimming at V came to 3 bases and at J to 4 bases, leaving 4 bases not matched to a gene. Germline lookup yields CDR1 SQVTM and CDR2 ANQGSEA. CDR3 in DNA: TGCAGCGTTGATGGGACAGGGACGTACAATGAGCAGTTCTTC. Protein product: CSVDGTGTYNEQFF.

CDR3 DNA sequence: TGTGCCAGCAGCTGGGACAGGGTTCAGCCCCAGCATTTT. This codes for CASSWDRVQPQHF. The chain joins TRBV7-8 to TRBJ1-5, with TRBD1 identical over 9 bases. CDR1 is SGHVS and CDR2 is FQNEAQ in the germline V gene. There are 13 residues in the CDR3. Trimming cost V 4 bases and J 6 bases; bases outside gene matches: 1.

The rearrangement uses TRBV6-4 and TRBJ2-5; 8 nucleotides align to TRBD2. The CDR3 has 12 residues. Unmatched junction bases numbered 2, after V lost 9 bases and J lost 2 bases. In germline, CDR1 is MRHNA, CDR2 SNTAGT. The CDR3 bases are TGTGCCAGATTAGCGGGGCAAGAGACCCAGTACTTC. Its protein is CARLAGQETQYF.

The gene calls are TRBV7-9 and TRBJ2-1; 12 nucleotides match TRBD1. Germline loops: CDR1 SEHNR, CDR2 FQNEAQ (reference sequence). The V gene end was trimmed by 5 bases and the J gene end by 4 bases; junction bases not matched to a gene: 6. CDR3 length: 16 residues. The CDR3 loop is CASSKPGQGAYNEQFF. The CDR3 DNA is TGTGCCAGCAGCAAACCGGGACAGGGGGCTTACAATGAGCAGTTCTTC. Looking up the rest from reference TRBV7-9 and TRBJ2-1 gives the full variable domain: DTGVSQNPRHKITKRGQNVTFRCDPISEHNRLYWYRQTLGQGPEFLTYFQNEAQLEKSRLLSDRFSAERPKGSFSTLEIQRTEQGDSAMYLCASSKPGQGAYNEQFFGPGTRLTVL.

The V and J genes are TRBV28 and TRBJ2-5; possibly TRBD1 for D (7 bases). V was shortened by 5 bases and J by 5 bases, with 18 bases between the two germline ends. In germline, CDR1 is MDHEN, CDR2 SYDVKM. The CDR3 extends over 15 amino acids. CDR3 coding DNA: TGTGCCAGCAGTATTCGAGGAGGGGGCGGTGAGACCCAGTACTTC. Protein product: CASSIRGGGGETQYF.